This T cell receptor (beta chain) is drawn from a study of brain T cells in children with intractable seizures. On this clone: Its antigen is undetermined.

Sequenced by immunoSEQ multiplex PCR; TCRdb stores in-frame clones only, minus some. The sample shows about 320,000 clones, about 93% of them seen only once. Study conclusions and caveats: Absence of clones before surgery may stem from lower sequencing depth.

Time point here: blood from clinic visit 5 months post-surgery; TSC patient then seizure free. Patients received at least one anti-epileptic drug before surgery. The CDR3 is made up of 15 amino acids. Looked up from germline, CDR1 is SGHVS and CDR2 is FNYEAQ. V was shortened by 5 bases and J by 2 bases, with 15 bases between the two germline ends. V gene TRBV7-6 combines with J gene TRBJ2-5, with D possibly TRBD2 on 5 matching bases. The sequence was collected from a boy under three years old with tuberous sclerosis and intractable seizures. This specimen consisted of peripheral blood, obtained roughly 5 months after surgery. CDR3 region: CASSLRGASQETQYF. Here the CDR3 DNA reads TGTGCCAGCAGCCTTCGGGGAGCATCACAAGAGACCCAGTACTTC.